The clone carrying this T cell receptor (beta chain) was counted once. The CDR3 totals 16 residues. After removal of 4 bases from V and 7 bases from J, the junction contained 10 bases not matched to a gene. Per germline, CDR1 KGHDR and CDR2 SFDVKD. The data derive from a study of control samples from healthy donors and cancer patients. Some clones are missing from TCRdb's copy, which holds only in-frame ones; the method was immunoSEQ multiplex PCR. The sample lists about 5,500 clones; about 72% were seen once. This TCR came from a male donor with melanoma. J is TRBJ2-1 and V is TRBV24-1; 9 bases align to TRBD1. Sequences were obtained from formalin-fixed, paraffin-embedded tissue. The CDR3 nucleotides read TGTGCCACCAGTGACTCGCCCGGGACAGGGAAGAATGAGCAGTTCTTC. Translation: CATSDSPGTGKNEQFF.